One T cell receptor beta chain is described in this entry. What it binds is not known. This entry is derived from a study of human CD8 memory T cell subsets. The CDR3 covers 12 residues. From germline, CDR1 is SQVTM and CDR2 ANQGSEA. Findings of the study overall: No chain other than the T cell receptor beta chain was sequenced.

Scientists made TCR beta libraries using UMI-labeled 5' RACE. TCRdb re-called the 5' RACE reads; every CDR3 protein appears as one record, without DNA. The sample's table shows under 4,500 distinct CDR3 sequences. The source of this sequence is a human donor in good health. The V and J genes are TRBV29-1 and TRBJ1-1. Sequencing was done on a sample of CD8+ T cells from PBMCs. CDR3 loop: CSVLQENTEAFF.